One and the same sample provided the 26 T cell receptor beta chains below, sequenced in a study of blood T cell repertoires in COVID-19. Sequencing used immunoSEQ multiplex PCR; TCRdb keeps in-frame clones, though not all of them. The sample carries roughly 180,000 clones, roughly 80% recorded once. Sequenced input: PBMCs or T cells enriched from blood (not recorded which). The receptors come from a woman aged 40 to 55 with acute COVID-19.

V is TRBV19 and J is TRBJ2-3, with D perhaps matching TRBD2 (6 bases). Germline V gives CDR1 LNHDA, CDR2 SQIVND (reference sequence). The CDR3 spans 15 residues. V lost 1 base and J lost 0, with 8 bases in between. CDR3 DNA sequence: TGTGCCAGTAGTATAGCGGGAGTTAGCACAGATACGCAGTATTTT. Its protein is CASSIAGVSTDTQYF.

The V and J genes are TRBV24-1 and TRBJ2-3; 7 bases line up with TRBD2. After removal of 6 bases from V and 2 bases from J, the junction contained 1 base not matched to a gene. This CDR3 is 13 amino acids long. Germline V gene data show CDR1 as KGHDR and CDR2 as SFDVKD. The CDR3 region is CATSSGTTDTQYF. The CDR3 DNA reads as TGTGCCACCAGTAGCGGGACCACAGATACGCAGTATTTT.

CDR3 bases: TGTGCCAGCAGTGAAGGGGCATACTCCTACAATGAGCAGTTCTTC. It yields the protein CASSEGAYSYNEQFF. The genes are TRBV6-1 and TRBJ2-1; D is unclear. The CDR3 loop spans 15 amino acids. CDR1 and CDR2 (germline): MNHNS, SASEGT. Trimming removed 1 base at V and 0 bases at J, with 7 bases between.

The chain's CDR3 is CASSEQRGTDNEQFF. In DNA form, the CDR3 reads TGTGCCAGCAGTGAACAGCGGGGTACAGACAATGAGCAGTTCTTC. The V gene is TRBV6-1, the J gene TRBJ2-1; 7 nucleotides match TRBD2. With 2 bases clipped from V and 5 bases from J, the junction kept 6 bases outside the gene matches. The CDR3 spans 15 residues. Germline lookup yields CDR1 MNHNS and CDR2 SASEGT.

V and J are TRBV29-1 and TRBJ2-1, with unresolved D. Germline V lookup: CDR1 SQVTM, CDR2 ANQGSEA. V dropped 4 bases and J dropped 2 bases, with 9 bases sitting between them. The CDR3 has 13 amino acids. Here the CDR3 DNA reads TGCAGCGTTGTGTTAGAGGCCTACAATGAGCAGTTCTTC. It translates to CSVVLEAYNEQFF.

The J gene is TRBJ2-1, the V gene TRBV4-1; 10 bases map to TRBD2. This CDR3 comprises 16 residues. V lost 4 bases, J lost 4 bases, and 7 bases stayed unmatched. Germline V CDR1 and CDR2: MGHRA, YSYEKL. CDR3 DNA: TGCGCCAGCAGCCCCTACCTAGCGGGAGTGTACAATGAGCAGTTCTTC. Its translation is CASSPYLAGVYNEQFF.

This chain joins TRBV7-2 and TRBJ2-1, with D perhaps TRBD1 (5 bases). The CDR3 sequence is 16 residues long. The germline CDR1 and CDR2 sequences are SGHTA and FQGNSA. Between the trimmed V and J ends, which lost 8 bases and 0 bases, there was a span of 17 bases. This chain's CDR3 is CASGKVGRSSYNEQFF. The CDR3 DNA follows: TGTGCCAGCGGCAAAGTGGGGCGGAGCTCCTACAATGAGCAGTTCTTC.

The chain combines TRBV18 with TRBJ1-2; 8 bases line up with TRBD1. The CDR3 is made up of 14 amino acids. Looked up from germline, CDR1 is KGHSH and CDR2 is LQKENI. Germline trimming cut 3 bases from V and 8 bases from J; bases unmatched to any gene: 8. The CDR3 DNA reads TGTGCCAGCTCACCGATGGACAGGGAATCGGGCTACACCTTC. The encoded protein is CASSPMDRESGYTF.

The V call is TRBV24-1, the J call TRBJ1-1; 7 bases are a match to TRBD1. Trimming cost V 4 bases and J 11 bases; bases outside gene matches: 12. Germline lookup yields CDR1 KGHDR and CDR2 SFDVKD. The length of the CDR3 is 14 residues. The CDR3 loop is CATSERGPQGRAFF. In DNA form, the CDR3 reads TGTGCCACCAGTGAACGGGGACCACAGGGGCGCGCTTTCTTT.

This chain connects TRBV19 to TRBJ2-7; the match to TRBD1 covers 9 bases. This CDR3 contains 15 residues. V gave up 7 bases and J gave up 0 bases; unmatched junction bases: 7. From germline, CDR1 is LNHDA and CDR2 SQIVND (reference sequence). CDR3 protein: CASKIPDRGSYEQYV. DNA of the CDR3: TGTGCCAGTAAGATTCCGGACAGGGGCTCCTACGAGCAGTACGTC.

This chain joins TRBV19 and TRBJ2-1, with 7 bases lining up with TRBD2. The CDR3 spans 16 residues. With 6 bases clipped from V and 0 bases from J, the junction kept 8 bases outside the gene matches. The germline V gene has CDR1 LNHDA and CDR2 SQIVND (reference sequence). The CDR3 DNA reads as TGTGCCAGTAGCTCCCCGGGCGGGAGCTCCTACAATGAGCAGTTCTTC. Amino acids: CASSSPGGSSYNEQFF.

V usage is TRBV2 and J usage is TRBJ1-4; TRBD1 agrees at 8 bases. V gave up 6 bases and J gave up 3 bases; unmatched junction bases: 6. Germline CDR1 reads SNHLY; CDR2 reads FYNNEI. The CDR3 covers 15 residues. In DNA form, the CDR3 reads TGTGCCAGCAGGGACGGGACAGGTCCTAATGAAAAACTGTTTTTT. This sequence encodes CASRDGTGPNEKLFF. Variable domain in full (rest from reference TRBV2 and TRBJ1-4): EPEVTQTPSHQVTQMGQEVILRCVPISNHLYFYWYRQILGQKVEFLVSFYNNEISEKSEIFDDQFSVERPDGSNFTLKIRSTKLEDSAMYFCASRDGTGPNEKLFFGSGTQLSVL.

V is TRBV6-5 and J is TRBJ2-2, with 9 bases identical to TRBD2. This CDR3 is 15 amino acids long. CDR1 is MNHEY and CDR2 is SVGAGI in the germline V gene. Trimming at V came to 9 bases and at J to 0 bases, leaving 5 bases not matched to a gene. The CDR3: CASTRLAANTGELFF. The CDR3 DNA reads TGTGCCAGTACTCGACTAGCGGCGAACACCGGGGAGCTGTTTTTT.

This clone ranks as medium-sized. CDR3 DNA: TGCAGTGCTAGTGTTGGGTCAGGGGTCTTTGAAGCTTTCTTT. Protein sequence: CSASVGSGVFEAFF. This chain links TRBV20-1 with TRBJ1-1; tentatively, D is TRBD1 (6 bases). Germline-derived CDR1 and CDR2 are DFQATT and SNEGSKA (reference sequence). V was pared by 3 bases and J by 7 bases, with 18 bases between. The CDR3 consists of 14 residues.

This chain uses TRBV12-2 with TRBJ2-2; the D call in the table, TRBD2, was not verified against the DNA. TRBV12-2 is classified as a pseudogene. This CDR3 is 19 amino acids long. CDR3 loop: CASRPRLAGGAANTGELFF. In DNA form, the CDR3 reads TGTGCAAGTCGCCCCCGACTAGCGGGAGGTGCCGCGAACACCGGGGAGCTGTTTTTT.

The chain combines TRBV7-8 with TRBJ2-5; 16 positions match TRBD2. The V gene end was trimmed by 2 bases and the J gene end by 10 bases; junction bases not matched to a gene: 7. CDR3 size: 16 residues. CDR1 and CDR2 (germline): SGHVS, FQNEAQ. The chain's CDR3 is CASSLSQGLAGGIQYF. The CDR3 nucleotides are TGTGCCAGCAGCTTATCGCAGGGACTAGCGGGAGGGATCCAGTACTTC.

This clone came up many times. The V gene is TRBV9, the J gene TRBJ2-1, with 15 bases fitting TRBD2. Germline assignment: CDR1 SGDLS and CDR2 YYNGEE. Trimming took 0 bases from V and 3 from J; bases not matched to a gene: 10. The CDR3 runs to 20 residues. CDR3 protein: CASSVEKGTSGRTVYNEQFF. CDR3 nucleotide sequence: TGTGCCAGCAGCGTAGAAAAGGGGACTAGCGGGAGGACGGTCTACAATGAGCAGTTCTTC.

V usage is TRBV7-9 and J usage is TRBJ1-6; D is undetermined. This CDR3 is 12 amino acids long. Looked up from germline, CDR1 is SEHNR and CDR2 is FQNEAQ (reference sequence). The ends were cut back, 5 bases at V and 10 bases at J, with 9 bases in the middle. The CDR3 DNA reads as TGTGCCAGCAGCGTGGTTGAGTCACCCCTCCACTTT. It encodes CASSVVESPLHF. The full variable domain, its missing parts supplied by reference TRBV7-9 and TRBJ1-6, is DTGVSQNPRHKITKRGQNVTFRCDPISEHNRLYWYRQTLGQGPEFLTYFQNEAQLEKSRLLSDRFSAERPKGSFSTLEIQRTEQGDSAMYLCASSVVESPLHFGNGTRLTVT.

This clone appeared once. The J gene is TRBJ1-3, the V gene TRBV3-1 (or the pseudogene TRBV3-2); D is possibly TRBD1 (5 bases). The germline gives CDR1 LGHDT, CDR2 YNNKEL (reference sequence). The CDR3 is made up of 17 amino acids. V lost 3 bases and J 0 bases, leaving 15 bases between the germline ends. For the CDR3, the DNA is TGTGCCAGCAGCCACGACCCCAGGGCCATCTCTGGAAACACCATATATTTT. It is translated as CASSHDPRAISGNTIYF.

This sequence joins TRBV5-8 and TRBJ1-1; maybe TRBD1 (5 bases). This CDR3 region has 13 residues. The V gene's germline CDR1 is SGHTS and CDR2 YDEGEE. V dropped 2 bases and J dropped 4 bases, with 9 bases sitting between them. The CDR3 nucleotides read TGTGCCAGCAGCTTCGGGAGGGGCACTGAAGCTTTCTTT. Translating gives CASSFGRGTEAFF.

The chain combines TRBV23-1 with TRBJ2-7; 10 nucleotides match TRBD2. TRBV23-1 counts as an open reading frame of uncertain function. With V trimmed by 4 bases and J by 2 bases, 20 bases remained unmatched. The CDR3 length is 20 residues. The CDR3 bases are TGCGCCAGCAGTCTGATTCAAAGCGGGAGGGCCAAAGGGTTGCCCTACGAGCAGTACGTC. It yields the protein CASSLIQSGRAKGLPYEQYV.

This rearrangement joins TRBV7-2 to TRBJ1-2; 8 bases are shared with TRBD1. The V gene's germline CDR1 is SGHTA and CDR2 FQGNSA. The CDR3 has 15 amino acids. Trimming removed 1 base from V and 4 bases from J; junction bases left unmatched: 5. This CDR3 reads CASSLEAGGGYGYTF. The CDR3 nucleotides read TGTGCCAGCAGCTTAGAAGCAGGGGGCGGCTATGGCTACACCTTC.

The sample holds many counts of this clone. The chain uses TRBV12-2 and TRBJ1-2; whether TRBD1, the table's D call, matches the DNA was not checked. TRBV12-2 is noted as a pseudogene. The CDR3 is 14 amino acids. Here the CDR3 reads CSKEGTHANYGYTF. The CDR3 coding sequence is TGTTCAAAAGAGGGGACACATGCTAACTATGGCTACACCTTC.

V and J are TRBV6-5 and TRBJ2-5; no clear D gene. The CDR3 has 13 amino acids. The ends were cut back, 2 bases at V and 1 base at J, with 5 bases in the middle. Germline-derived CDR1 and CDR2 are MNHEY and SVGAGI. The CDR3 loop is CASSYGPQETQYF. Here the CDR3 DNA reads TGTGCCAGCAGTTACGGGCCCCAAGAGACCCAGTACTTC.

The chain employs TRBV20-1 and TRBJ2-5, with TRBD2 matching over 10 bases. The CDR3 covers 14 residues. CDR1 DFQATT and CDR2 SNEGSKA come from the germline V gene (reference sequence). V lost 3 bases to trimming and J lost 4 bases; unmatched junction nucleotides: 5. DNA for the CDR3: TGCAGTGCTAGTCTAGCGGGAGAAGGAGAGACCCAGTACTTC. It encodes CSASLAGEGETQYF.

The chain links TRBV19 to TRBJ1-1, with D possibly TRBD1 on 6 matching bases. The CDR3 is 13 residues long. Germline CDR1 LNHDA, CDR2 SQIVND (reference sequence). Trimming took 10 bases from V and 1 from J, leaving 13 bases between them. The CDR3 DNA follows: TGTGCCACCCGCCGGACAGAGAACACTGAAGCTTTCTTT. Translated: CATRRTENTEAFF. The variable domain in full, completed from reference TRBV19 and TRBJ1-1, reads DGGITQSPKYLFRKEGQNVTLSCEQNLNHDAMYWYRQDPGQGLRLIYYSQIVNDFQKGDIAEGYSVSREKKESFPLTVTSAQKNPTAFYLCATRRTENTEAFFGQGTRLTVV.